This TCR beta chain was sequenced during a study of T cell repertoires in aging, cancer and after chemotherapy. This clonotype is labeled as large. This CDR3 has 11 residues. From germline, CDR1 is MNHEY and CDR2 SVGAGI. V gave up 0 bases and J gave up 6 bases, with 3 bases separating them. TRB rearrangements spanning V, D and J were amplified using mixed TRB-A/B primers. TCRdb recomputed calls from the multiplex PCR reads with MiXCR, one row per CDR3 protein. The data show about 2,000 distinct CDR3 sequences, with roughly 15% seen just once and around 4.8% held by the top ten. Amplification of TCR beta used genomic DNA extracted from peripheral blood.

The sample taken for sequencing was blood. The sequence derives from a human donor with a solid tumor. This chain uses TRBV6-5 with TRBJ2-7; D is undetermined. CDR3 nucleotide sequence: TGTGCCAGCAGTTACTCGGGCGAGCAGTACTTC. Protein product: CASSYSGEQYF.